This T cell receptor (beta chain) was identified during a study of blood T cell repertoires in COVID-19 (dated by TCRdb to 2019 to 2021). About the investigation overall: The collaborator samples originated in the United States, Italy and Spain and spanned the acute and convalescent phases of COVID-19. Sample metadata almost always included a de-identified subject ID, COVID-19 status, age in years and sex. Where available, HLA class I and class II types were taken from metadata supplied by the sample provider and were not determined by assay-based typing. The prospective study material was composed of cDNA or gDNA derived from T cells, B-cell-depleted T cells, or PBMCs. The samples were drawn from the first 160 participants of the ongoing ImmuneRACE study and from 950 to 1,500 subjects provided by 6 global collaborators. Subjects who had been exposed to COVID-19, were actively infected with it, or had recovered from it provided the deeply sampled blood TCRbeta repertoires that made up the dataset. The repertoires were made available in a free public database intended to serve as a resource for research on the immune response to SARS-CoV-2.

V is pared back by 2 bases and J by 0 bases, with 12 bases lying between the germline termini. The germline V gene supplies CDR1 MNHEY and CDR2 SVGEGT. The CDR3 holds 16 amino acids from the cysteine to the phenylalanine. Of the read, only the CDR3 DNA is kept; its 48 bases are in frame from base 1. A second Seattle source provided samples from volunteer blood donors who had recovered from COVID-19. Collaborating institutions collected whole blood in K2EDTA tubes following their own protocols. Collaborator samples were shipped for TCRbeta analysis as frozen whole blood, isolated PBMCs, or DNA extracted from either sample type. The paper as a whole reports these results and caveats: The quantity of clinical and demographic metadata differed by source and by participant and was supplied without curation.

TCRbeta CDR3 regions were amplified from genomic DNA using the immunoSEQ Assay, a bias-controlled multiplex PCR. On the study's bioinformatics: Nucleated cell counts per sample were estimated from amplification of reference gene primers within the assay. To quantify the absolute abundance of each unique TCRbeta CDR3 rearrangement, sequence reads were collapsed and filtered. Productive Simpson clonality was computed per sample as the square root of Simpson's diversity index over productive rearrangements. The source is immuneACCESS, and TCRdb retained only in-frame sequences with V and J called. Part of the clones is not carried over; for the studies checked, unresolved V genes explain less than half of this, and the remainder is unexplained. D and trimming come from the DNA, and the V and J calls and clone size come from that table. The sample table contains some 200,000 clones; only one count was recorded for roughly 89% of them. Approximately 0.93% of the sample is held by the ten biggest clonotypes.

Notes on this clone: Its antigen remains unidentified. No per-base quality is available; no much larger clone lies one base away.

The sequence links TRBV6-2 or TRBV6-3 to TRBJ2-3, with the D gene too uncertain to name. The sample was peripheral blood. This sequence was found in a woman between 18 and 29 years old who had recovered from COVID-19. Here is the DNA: TGTGCCAGCAGTTACCCGTTACTGCGTAGCACAGATACGCAGTATTTT. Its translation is CASSYPLLRSTDTQYF.